The entry below gives a single T cell receptor beta chain sequence along with its context. These data originate in a study of control samples from healthy donors and cancer patients. Here immunoSEQ multiplex PCR was the method, and the copy in TCRdb shows in-frame clones only, minus some. The data show some 170,000 clones, with roughly 95% seen just once and just over 1% held by the top ten. The germline gives CDR1 MNHNS, CDR2 SASEGT. The CDR3 extends over 15 amino acids. The ends lost 0 bases at V and 1 base at J; junction bases unmatched: 3. The V call is TRBV6-1, the J call TRBJ2-7; 7 positions agree with TRBD2. The TCR originated in a woman aged 25 to 45 in good health. What was sequenced was blood. CDR3 in DNA: TGTGCCAGCAGTGAAGCCGGGACTAAGTCCTACGAGCAGTACTTC. Residues: CASSEAGTKSYEQYF.